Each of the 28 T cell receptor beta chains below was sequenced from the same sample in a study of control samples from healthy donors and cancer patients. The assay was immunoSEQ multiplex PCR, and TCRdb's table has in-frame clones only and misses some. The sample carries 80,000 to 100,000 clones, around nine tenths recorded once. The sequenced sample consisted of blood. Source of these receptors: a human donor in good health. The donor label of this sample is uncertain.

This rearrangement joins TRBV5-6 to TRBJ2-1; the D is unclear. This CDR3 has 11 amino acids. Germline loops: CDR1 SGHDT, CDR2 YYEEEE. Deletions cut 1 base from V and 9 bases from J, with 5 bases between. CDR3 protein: CASSLSSEQFF. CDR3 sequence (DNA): TGTGCCAGCAGCTTGTCTTCTGAGCAGTTCTTC.

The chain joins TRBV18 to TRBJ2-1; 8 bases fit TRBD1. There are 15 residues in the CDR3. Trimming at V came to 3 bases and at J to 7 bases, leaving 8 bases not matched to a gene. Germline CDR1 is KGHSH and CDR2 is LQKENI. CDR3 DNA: TGTGCCAGCTCACCCCAATACAGGGGGAGGAATGAGCAGTTCTTC. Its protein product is CASSPQYRGRNEQFF.

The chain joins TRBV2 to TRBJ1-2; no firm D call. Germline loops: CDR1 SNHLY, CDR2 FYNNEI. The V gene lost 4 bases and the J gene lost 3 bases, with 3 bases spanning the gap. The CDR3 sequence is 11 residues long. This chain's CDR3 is CASSADYGYTF. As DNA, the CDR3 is TGTGCCAGCAGTGCTGACTATGGCTACACCTTC.

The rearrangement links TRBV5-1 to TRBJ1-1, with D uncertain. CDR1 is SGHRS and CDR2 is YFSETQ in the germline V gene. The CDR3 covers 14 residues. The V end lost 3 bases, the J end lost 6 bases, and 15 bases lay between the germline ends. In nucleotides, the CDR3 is TGCGCCAGCAGCTCACAAAACGTGGGCTCTGAAGCTTTCTTT. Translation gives CASSSQNVGSEAFF.

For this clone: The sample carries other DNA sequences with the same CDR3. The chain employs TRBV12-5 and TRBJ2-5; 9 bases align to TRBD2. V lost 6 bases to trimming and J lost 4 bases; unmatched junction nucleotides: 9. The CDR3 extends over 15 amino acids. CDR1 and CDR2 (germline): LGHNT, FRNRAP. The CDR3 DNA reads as TGTGCTAGTGGAGGTGCGGGGGGGCCCCGAGAGACCCAGTACTTC. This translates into CASGGAGGPRETQYF.

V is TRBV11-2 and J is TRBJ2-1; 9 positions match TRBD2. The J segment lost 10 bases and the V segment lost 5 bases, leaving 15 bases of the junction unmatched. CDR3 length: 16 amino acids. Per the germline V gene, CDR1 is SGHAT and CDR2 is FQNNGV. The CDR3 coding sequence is TGTGCCAGCAGCCGACCCGGGGGCGGGGGGGCGGACGAGCAGTTCTTC. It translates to CASSRPGGGGADEQFF.

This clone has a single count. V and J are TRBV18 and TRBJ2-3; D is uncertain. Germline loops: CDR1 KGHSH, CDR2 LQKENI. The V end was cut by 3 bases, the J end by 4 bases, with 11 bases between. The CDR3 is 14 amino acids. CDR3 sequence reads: CASSPLPDPDTQYF. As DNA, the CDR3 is TGTGCCAGCTCACCGCTCCCGGACCCAGATACGCAGTATTTT.

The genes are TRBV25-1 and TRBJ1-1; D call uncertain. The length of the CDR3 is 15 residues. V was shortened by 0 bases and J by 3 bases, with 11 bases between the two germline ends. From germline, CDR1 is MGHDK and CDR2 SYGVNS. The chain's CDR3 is CASSEYRDPDTEAFF. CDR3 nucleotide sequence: TGTGCCAGCAGTGAATACCGGGATCCGGACACTGAAGCTTTCTTT.

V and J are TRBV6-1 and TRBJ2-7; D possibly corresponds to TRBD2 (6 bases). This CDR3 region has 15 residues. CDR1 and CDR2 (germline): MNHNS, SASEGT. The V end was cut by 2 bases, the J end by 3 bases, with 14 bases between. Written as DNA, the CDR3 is TGTGCCAGCAGTGAACAGGGAGGTCAGTTCTACGAGCAGTACTTC. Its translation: CASSEQGGQFYEQYF.

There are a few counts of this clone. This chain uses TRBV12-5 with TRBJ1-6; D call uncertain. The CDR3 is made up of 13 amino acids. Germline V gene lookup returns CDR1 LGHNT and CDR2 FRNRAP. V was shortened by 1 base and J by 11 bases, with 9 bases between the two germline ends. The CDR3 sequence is CASGLGILTPLHF. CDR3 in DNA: TGTGCTAGTGGTTTGGGGATTTTGACACCCCTCCACTTT.

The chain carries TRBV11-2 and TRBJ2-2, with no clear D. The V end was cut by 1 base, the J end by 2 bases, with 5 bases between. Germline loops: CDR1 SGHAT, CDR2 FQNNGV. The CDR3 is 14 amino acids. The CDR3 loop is CASSLGPNTGELFF. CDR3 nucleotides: TGTGCCAGCAGCTTAGGACCTAACACCGGGGAGCTGTTTTTT.

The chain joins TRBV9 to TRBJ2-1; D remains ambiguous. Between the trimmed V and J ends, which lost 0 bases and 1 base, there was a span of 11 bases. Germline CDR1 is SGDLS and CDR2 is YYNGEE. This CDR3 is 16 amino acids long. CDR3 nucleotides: TGTGCCAGCAGCGTAGAGACCGGCCGGTCCTACAATGAGCAGTTCTTC. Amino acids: CASSVETGRSYNEQFF. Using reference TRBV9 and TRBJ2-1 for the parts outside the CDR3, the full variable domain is DSGVTQTPKHLITATGQRVTLRCSPRSGDLSVYWYQQSLDQGLQFLIQYYNGEERAKGNILERFSAQQFPDLHSELNLSSLELGDSALYFCASSVETGRSYNEQFFGPGTRLTVL.

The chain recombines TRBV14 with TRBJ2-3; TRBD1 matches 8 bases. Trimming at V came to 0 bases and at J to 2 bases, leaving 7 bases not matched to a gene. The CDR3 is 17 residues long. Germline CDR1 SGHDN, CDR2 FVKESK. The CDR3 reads CASSQEIRTGFTDTQYF. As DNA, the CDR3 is TGTGCCAGCAGCCAAGAAATCCGGACAGGGTTCACAGATACGCAGTATTTT.

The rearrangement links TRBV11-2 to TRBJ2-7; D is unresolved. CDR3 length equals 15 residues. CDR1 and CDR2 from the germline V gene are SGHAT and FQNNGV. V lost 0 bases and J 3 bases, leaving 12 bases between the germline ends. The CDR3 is CASSLEGGRNYEQYF. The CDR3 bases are TGTGCCAGCAGCTTAGAAGGTGGGCGGAACTACGAGCAGTACTTC.

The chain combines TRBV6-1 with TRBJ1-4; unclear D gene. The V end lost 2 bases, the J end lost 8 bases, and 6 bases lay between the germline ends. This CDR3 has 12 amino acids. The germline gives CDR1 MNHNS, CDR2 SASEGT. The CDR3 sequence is CASSEIFEKLFF. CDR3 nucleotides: TGTGCCAGCAGTGAAATCTTCGAAAAACTGTTTTTT.

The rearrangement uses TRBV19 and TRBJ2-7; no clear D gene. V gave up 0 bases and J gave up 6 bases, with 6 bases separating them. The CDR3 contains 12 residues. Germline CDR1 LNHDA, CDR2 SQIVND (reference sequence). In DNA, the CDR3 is TGTGCCAGTAGTATAGATCGGAGCGAGCAGTACTTC. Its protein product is CASSIDRSEQYF.

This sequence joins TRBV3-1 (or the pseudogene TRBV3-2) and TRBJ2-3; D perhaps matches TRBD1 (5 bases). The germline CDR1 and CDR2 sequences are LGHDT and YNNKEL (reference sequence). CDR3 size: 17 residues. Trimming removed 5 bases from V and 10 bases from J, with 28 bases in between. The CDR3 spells CASSGADMTVFKPSQYF. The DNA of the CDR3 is TGTGCCAGCAGCGGTGCGGATATGACAGTTTTCAAGCCCTCGCAGTATTTT.

CDR3 amino acids: CASSLPRAGGNEQFF. CDR3 in DNA: TGTGCCAGCAGCCTCCCCAGGGCAGGAGGCAATGAGCAGTTCTTC. The genes are TRBV28 and TRBJ2-1, with D perhaps being TRBD1 or TRBD2 (5 bases each). Trimming removed 6 bases from V and 6 bases from J, with 18 bases in between. The CDR3 has 15 amino acids. CDR1 and CDR2 from the germline V gene are MDHEN and SYDVKM. The whole variable domain, remainder taken from reference TRBV28 and TRBJ2-1, is DVKVTQSSRYLVKRTGEKVFLECVQDMDHENMFWYRQDPGLGLRLIYFSYDVKMKEKGDIPEGYSVSREKKERFSLILESASTNQTSMYLCASSLPRAGGNEQFFGPGTRLTVL.

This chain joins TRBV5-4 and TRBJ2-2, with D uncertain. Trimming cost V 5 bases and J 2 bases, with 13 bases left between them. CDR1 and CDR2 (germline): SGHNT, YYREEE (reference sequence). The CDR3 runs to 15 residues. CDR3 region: CASSRSATNTGELFF. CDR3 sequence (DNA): TGTGCCAGCAGTCGGTCCGCGACAAACACCGGGGAGCTGTTTTTT.

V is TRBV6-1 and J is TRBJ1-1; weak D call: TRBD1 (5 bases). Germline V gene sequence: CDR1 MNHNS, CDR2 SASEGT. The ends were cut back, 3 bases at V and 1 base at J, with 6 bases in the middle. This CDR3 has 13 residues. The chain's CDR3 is CASSEQGNTEAFF. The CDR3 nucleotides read TGTGCCAGCAGTGAGCAGGGGAACACTGAAGCTTTCTTT.

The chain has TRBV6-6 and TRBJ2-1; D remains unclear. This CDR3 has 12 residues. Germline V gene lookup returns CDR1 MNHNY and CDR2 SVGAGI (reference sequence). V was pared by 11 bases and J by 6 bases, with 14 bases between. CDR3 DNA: TGTGCCGGCTCAGACCGCCTCAATGAGCAGTTCTTC. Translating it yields CAGSDRLNEQFF.

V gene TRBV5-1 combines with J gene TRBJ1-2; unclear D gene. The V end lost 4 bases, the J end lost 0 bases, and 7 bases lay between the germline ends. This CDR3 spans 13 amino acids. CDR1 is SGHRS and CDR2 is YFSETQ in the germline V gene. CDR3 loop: CASSATSNYGYTF. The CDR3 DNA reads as TGCGCCAGCAGCGCCACATCTAACTATGGCTACACCTTC.

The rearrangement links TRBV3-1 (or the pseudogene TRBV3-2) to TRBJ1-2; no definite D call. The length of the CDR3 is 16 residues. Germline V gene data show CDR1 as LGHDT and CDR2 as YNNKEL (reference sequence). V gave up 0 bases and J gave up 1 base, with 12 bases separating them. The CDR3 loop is CASSQDRGLDNYGYTF. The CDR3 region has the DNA TGTGCCAGCAGCCAAGATCGGGGTTTAGATAACTATGGCTACACCTTC.

The CDR3 spells CASSEGTGAFF. For the CDR3, the DNA is TGCGCCAGCAGTGAGGGGACAGGAGCTTTCTTT. The genes are TRBV10-2 and TRBJ1-1; 8 nucleotides line up with TRBD1. Germline lookup yields CDR1 WSHSY and CDR2 SAAADI. The length of the CDR3 is 11 residues. V gave up 2 bases and J gave up 10 bases; unmatched junction bases: 0.

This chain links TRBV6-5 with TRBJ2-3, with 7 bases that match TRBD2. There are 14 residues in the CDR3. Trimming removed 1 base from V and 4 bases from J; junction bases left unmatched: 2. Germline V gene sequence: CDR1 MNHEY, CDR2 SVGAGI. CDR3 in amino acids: CASSYFAGADTQYF. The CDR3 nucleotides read TGTGCCAGCAGTTACTTCGCGGGGGCAGATACGCAGTATTTT.

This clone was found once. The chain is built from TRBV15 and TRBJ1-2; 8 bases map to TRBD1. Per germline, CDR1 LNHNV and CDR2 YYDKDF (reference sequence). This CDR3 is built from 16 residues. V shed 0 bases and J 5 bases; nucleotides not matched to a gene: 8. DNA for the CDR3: TGTGCCACCAGCAGAGATGGCCGGGACAGGTTTTATGGCTACACCTTC. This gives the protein CATSRDGRDRFYGYTF.

CDR3 DNA: TGTGCCAGCTCACCAGATTTATCGGGAAACACCATATATTTT. Protein product: CASSPDLSGNTIYF. The chain links TRBV18 to TRBJ1-3; D is uncertain. Germline V gives CDR1 KGHSH, CDR2 LQKENI. Trimming shortened V by 2 bases and J by 4 bases, and 9 bases separated the two germline ends. This CDR3 spans 14 amino acids.

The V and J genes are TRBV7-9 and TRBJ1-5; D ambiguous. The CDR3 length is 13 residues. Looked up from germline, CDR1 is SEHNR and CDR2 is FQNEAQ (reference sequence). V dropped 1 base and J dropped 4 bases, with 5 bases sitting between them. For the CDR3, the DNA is TGTGCCAGCAGCTTAGGACAAAATCAGCCCCAGCATTTT. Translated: CASSLGQNQPQHF.